This T cell receptor beta chain comes out of a study of Graves' ophthalmopathy and Graves' hyperthyroidism. Study-level information: Peripheral blood (taken before any treatment) was collected at initial diagnosis.

Patients were left out if they had other autoimmune diseases, uncontrolled infections, pregnancy or lactation. The PBMCs originated from approximately 10 ml of fresh peripheral blood. Study-wide results and limits: Most thyroid clonotypes expanded beyond 0.001 frequency were also found in blood.

This clonotype was seen repeatedly, ten times or more. Its antigen is currently unknown. The study amplified TCR beta CDR3 regions using RNA transcripts. Second-round multiplex PCR came after first-round RT-PCR with HTBI primers. MiXCR, run by TCRdb on the multiplex PCR reads, gives a single entry per CDR3 protein. The sample carries 650,000 to 900,000 distinct CDR3 sequences, around 40% recorded once. V was pared by 6 bases and J by 4 bases, with 8 bases of the junction left unmatched. The V gene's germline CDR1 is SQVTM and CDR2 ANQGSEA. The CDR3 runs to 14 residues. Material for sequencing was peripheral blood. The chain joins TRBV29-1 to TRBJ1-1; 10 bases agree with TRBD1. The TCR originated in an adult man with Graves' ophthalmopathy. DNA for the CDR3: TGCAGCGTGGGTGGGACAGGGGAAGGCACTGAAGCTTTCTTT. The encoded protein is CSVGGTGEGTEAFF.